This T cell receptor (beta chain) was captured by sequencing in a study of beta chain features in type 1 diabetes. Study-wide background: Cells sorted and examined across all samples totaled approximately 100,000,000. Study-wide results and limits: Across all four CD4+ subsets, people with type 1 diabetes showed modestly shorter TCRB CDR3s.

Purity exceeding 98% was reached by all sorted populations. This CDR3 spans 13 amino acids. Germline values: CDR1 SEHNR, CDR2 FQNEAQ (reference sequence). V lost 5 bases and J lost 5, with 7 bases in between. Every bit of the isolated RNA underwent reverse transcription, so sequencing read expressed TCRB transcripts. Produced via immunoSEQ multiplex PCR; TCRdb's table is partial and in-frame only. The sample yields over 120,000 clones, approximately 13% seen once. This clone was seen a few times. Its antigen is currently unknown. The V and J genes are TRBV7-9 and TRBJ2-6; D unclear. Sequencing input: central memory CD4+ T cells from blood. The TCR was taken from a man younger than 30 with type 1 diabetes. Here the CDR3 reads CASSPLWANVLTF. DNA of the CDR3: TGTGCCAGCAGCCCCCTCTGGGCCAACGTCCTGACTTTC.